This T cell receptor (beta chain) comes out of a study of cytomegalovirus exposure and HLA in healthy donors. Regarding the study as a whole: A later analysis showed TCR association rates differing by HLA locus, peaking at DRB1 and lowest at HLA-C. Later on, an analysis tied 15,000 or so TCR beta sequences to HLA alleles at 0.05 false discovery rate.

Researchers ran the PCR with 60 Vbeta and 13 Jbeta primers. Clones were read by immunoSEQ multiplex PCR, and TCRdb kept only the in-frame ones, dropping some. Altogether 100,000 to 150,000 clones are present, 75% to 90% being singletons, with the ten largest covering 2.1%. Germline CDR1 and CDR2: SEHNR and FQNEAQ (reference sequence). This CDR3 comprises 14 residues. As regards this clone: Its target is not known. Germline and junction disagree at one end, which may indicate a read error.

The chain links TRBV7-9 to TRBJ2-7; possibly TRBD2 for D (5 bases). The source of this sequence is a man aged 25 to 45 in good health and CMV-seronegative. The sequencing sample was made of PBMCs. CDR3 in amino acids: CSSSPEGLPDEQYF. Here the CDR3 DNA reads TGTTCCAGCAGCCCAGAGGGCCTTCCCGACGAGCAGTACTTC.